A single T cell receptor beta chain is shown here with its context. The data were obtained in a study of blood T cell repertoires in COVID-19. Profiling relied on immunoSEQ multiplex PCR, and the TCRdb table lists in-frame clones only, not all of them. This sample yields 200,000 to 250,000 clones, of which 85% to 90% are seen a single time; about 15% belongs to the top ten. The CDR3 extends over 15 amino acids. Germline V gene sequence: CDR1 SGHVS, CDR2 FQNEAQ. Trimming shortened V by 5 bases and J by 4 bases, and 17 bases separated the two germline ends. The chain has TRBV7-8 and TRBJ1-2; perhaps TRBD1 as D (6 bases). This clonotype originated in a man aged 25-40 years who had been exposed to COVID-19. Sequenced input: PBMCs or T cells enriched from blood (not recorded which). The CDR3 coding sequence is TGTGCCAGCAGCCGTCACAGGGAAGATCTCTATGGCTACACCTTC. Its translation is CASSRHREDLYGYTF.